The 26 T cell receptor beta chains below come from one sample, sequenced in a study of early T cells in non-severe SARS-CoV-2 infection. Via MiXCR, TCRdb re-called the 5' RACE reads, giving one row per CDR3 protein. Of approximately 42,000 distinct CDR3 sequences in the sample, roughly 6.6% were seen once. The material sequenced was whole blood. Receptors were obtained from an adult who was a healthcare worker with PCR-confirmed SARS-CoV-2 infection or an uninfected control (not recorded which).

This clonotype has at least ten counts. The chain recombines TRBV15 with TRBJ2-5; D is undetermined. This CDR3 spans 16 amino acids. V was cut by 5 bases and J by 2 bases, with 18 bases left in between. Looked up from germline, CDR1 is LNHNV and CDR2 is YYDKDF (reference sequence). The DNA of the CDR3 is TGTGCCACCAGCGAGCCCCACAGAGCTGGTCAAGAGACCCAGTACTTC. It yields the protein CATSEPHRAGQETQYF.

This clonotype has ten or more counts. The chain recombines TRBV10-2 with TRBJ2-2, with D unclear. Trimming stripped 8 bases from V and 1 base from J, with 11 bases between. The CDR3 extends over 14 amino acids. In germline, CDR1 is WSHSY, CDR2 SAAADI. The CDR3 is CASFLDQNTGELFF. DNA of the CDR3: TGCGCCAGCTTCCTAGACCAGAACACCGGGGAGCTGTTTTTT.

Many counts were recorded for this clonotype. The V call is TRBV3-1, the J call TRBJ2-3; the match to TRBD2 covers 10 bases. CDR3 length: 15 residues. Germline V gene sequence: CDR1 LGHDT, CDR2 YNNKEL (reference sequence). J lost 3 bases, V lost 5 bases, and 5 bases had no gene match. In DNA, the CDR3 is TGTGCCAGCAGCTCTAGCGGGGGTTCTACAGATACGCAGTATTTT. Protein: CASSSSGGSTDTQYF.

The V and J genes are TRBV19 and TRBJ1-4; D is uncertain. CDR3 size: 14 residues. CDR1 is LNHDA, CDR2 SQIVND, per germline (reference sequence). Trimming stripped 7 bases from V and 4 bases from J, with 13 bases between. In DNA, the CDR3 is TGTGCCAGTACCCTCTGGGCTCATAATGAAAAACTGTTTTTT. As protein: CASTLWAHNEKLFF.

This clonotype was seen more than once but under ten times. This CDR3 reads CASSLAAGGIYEQYF. The CDR3 DNA reads as TGTGCCAGCAGCTTAGCTGCAGGGGGGATCTACGAGCAGTACTTC. The chain carries TRBV7-9 and TRBJ2-7, with D tentatively TRBD1 (7 bases). Trimming shortened V by 0 bases and J by 3 bases, and 12 bases separated the two germline ends. The CDR3 consists of 15 residues. Germline loops: CDR1 SEHNR, CDR2 FQNEAQ (reference sequence).

In its sample, this clonotype was seen a few times. The V gene is TRBV10-1, the J gene TRBJ2-3, with D uncertain. V was trimmed by 4 bases and J by 6 bases, leaving 8 bases between them. The CDR3 spans 12 residues. Germline lookup yields CDR1 WNHNN and CDR2 SYGVQD (reference sequence). CDR3 protein: CASSAVRDTQYF. Written as DNA, the CDR3 is TGCGCCAGCAGTGCCGTTAGGGATACGCAGTATTTT.

In this sample, this clonotype turned up many times. This chain links TRBV4-3 with TRBJ1-4; no reliable D call. The V gene's germline CDR1 is LGHNA and CDR2 YSLEER. The CDR3 spans 15 residues. Trimming pared 4 bases from V and 0 bases from J, leaving 9 bases between. CDR3 sequence reads: CASSPRSATNEKLFF. DNA for the CDR3: TGCGCCAGCAGCCCGAGGAGTGCAACTAATGAAAAACTGTTTTTT.

The CDR3: CASSLVGGSYNEQFF. DNA of the CDR3: TGTGCCAGCAGCTTAGTGGGGGGGTCCTACAATGAGCAGTTCTTC. The chain links TRBV7-6 to TRBJ2-1; 7 bases map to TRBD2. The trim removed 1 base at V and 1 base at J, leaving 1 base unmatched. The germline CDR1 and CDR2 sequences are SGHVS and FNYEAQ. CDR3 length equals 15 residues.

V usage is TRBV30 and J usage is TRBJ1-1; 8 bases fit TRBD1. Per germline, CDR1 GTSNPN and CDR2 SVGIG (reference sequence). CDR3 length equals 14 residues. Trimming removed 5 bases from V and 3 bases from J; junction bases left unmatched: 8. The CDR3 region has the DNA TGTGCCTGGTCCCCTGGCAGGGGGCACACTGAAGCTTTCTTT. Translated, it gives CAWSPGRGHTEAFF.

This clonotype was found many times. The rearrangement uses TRBV20-1 and TRBJ1-1; tentative D call: TRBD1 (6 bases). Deletions cut 6 bases from V and 5 bases from J, with 22 bases between. There are 15 residues in the CDR3. Germline lookup yields CDR1 DFQATT and CDR2 SNEGSKA (reference sequence). As DNA, the CDR3 is TGCAGTGCCTTTGGGGGGGCCGCCCGAGGGACTGAAGCTTTCTTT. Amino acids: CSAFGGAARGTEAFF.

This clonotype was seen a few times. The rearrangement links TRBV11-2 to TRBJ2-3; 9 bases fit TRBD2. Germline V gene lookup returns CDR1 SGHAT and CDR2 FQNNGV. The CDR3 is 15 amino acids. V was pared by 5 bases and J by 2 bases, with 5 bases of the junction left unmatched. The chain's CDR3 is CASSTRLAATDTQYF. In DNA form, the CDR3 reads TGTGCCAGCAGCACTCGACTAGCGGCCACAGATACGCAGTATTTT.

The rearrangement uses TRBV19 and TRBJ2-1; 13 bases fit TRBD2. Per the germline V gene, CDR1 is LNHDA and CDR2 is SQIVND (reference sequence). The CDR3 is 16 residues long. V shed 4 bases and J 5 bases; nucleotides not matched to a gene: 5. The CDR3 DNA reads as TGTGCCAGTAGTACCGGGACTAGCGGGGACCACAATGAGCAGTTCTTC. It encodes CASSTGTSGDHNEQFF.

The V and J genes are TRBV12-3 or TRBV12-4 and TRBJ1-2; no reliable D call. The CDR3 consists of 14 residues. Trimming removed 6 bases from V and 3 bases from J, with 14 bases in between. The CDR3 here is CASSPRLEYYGYTF. Written as DNA, the CDR3 is TGTGCCAGCAGCCCCCGGTTGGAATACTATGGCTACACCTTC.

This clonotype came up a few times. This chain joins TRBV2 and TRBJ2-2; TRBD2 is a possible D gene (5 bases). Looked up from germline, CDR1 is SNHLY and CDR2 is FYNNEI. V dropped 4 bases and J dropped 10 bases, with 13 bases sitting between them. The CDR3 is made up of 13 amino acids. As DNA, the CDR3 is TGTGCCAGCAGTGTGAGCGGCCTTGAGGAGCTGTTTTTT. Translating it yields CASSVSGLEELFF.

There are a few counts of this clonotype. The chain combines TRBV10-2 with TRBJ2-6, with 10 positions matching TRBD1. Germline values: CDR1 WSHSY, CDR2 SAAADI. The trim removed 4 bases at V and 1 base at J, leaving 4 bases unmatched. CDR3 length: 17 residues. DNA for the CDR3: TGCGCCAGCAGTGGCCGGGACAGGGGATCTGGGGCCAACGTCCTGACTTTC. Its protein is CASSGRDRGSGANVLTF.

This clonotype was detected many times. The chain carries TRBV7-9 and TRBJ1-2; tentative D call: TRBD1 (6 bases). CDR3 length: 14 residues. Germline V gives CDR1 SEHNR, CDR2 FQNEAQ (reference sequence). The V end was cut by 4 bases, the J end by 8 bases, with 17 bases between. CDR3 DNA: TGTGCCAGCAGCTCTTCAAACCAGGGGAGCGGCTACACCTTC. Encoded protein: CASSSSNQGSGYTF.

There are many counts of this clonotype. The chain links TRBV5-6 to TRBJ2-1, with D unresolved. Germline CDR1 and CDR2: SGHDT and YYEEEE. CDR3 length equals 15 residues. V was shortened by 0 bases and J by 0 bases, with 7 bases between the two germline ends. As DNA, the CDR3 is TGTGCCAGCAGCTTGGCTCCCTCCTCCTACAATGAGCAGTTCTTC. It encodes CASSLAPSSYNEQFF.

This clonotype was recorded many times. The chain recombines TRBV14 with TRBJ1-6, with 7 bases identical to TRBD1. This CDR3 is built from 14 residues. Germline trimming cut 1 base from V and 8 bases from J; bases unmatched to any gene: 2. Per germline, CDR1 SGHDN and CDR2 FVKESK. CDR3 DNA: TGTGCCAGCAGCCAAGTACAGGGGCATTCACCCCTCCACTTT. It specifies CASSQVQGHSPLHF.

This clonotype has at least ten counts. The chain employs TRBV7-9 and TRBJ2-7; D is unclear. Germline V gene data show CDR1 as SEHNR and CDR2 as FQNEAQ (reference sequence). The CDR3 sequence is 15 residues long. The germline V and J ends were trimmed by 0 bases and 7 bases, with 16 bases remaining between them. The CDR3 DNA follows: TGTGCCAGCAGCTTAGCGGAAGCCGTGGATGCGGAGCAGTACTTC. Translation gives CASSLAEAVDAEQYF.

This clonotype was counted ten times or more. The chain combines TRBV24-1 with TRBJ2-1, with D perhaps TRBD2 (6 bases). The CDR3 is 14 amino acids. Trimming took off 7 bases at V and 1 base at J, with 10 bases between the two ends. Germline V lookup: CDR1 KGHDR, CDR2 SFDVKD. The CDR3: CATSAGTSYNEQFF. The CDR3 DNA is TGTGCCACCAGCGCCGGGACTTCCTACAATGAGCAGTTCTTC.

The table lists this clonotype with many counts. The rearrangement uses TRBV18 and TRBJ2-4, with 7 bases aligning to TRBD1. The CDR3 spans 15 residues. The V gene's germline CDR1 is KGHSH and CDR2 LQKENI. V lost 4 bases, J lost 2 bases, and 5 bases stayed unmatched. In DNA, the CDR3 is TGTGCCAGCTCACAACCGGGACAGTCCAAAAACATTCAGTACTTC. This translates into CASSQPGQSKNIQYF. The entire variable domain, with the rest obtained from reference TRBV18 and TRBJ2-4, is as follows: NAGVMQNPRHLVRRRGQEARLRCSPMKGHSHVYWYRQLPEEGLKFMVYLQKENIIDESGMPKERFSAEFPKEGPSILRIQQVVRGDSAAYFCASSQPGQSKNIQYFGAGTRLSVL.

This clonotype has only a few counts. J is TRBJ1-6 and V is TRBV6-2 or TRBV6-3; D remains unclear. With 2 bases removed from V and 9 bases from J, the gap between germline ends came to 2 bases. Germline CDR1 MNHEY, CDR2 SVGEGT. This CDR3 has 11 amino acids. CDR3 sequence (DNA): TGTGCCAGCAGTTACAGTTCACCCCTCCACTTT. Encoded protein: CASSYSSPLHF.

This clonotype was seen a handful of times. The rearrangement links TRBV20-1 to TRBJ2-2, with D possibly TRBD2 on 5 matching bases. The CDR3 is 13 residues long. With 3 bases removed from V and 7 bases from J, the gap between germline ends came to 12 bases. CDR1 and CDR2 from the germline V gene are DFQATT and SNEGSKA (reference sequence). In DNA, the CDR3 is TGCAGTGCTAGGGGTAGGGAGATCGGGGAGCTGTTTTTT. Amino acid sequence: CSARGREIGELFF.

This clonotype was counted many times. The chain has TRBV5-1 and TRBJ2-1; D remains unclear. Trimming pared 4 bases from V and 0 bases from J, leaving 8 bases between. The length of the CDR3 is 14 residues. Germline V gene data show CDR1 as SGHRS and CDR2 as YFSETQ. In DNA form, the CDR3 reads TGCGCCAGCAGCCCGGACCCCTCCTACAATGAGCAGTTCTTC. Translated, it gives CASSPDPSYNEQFF. Supplemented by reference TRBV5-1 and TRBJ2-1, the full variable domain reads KAGVTQTPRYLIKTRGQQVTLSCSPISGHRSVSWYQQTPGQGLQFLFEYFSETQRNKGNFPGRFSGRQFSNSRSEMNVSTLELGDSALYLCASSPDPSYNEQFFGPGTRLTVL.

This chain uses TRBV6-5 with TRBJ2-6, with D perhaps assigned TRBD1 or TRBD2 (5 bases each). CDR1 MNHEY and CDR2 SVGAGI come from the germline V gene. This CDR3 is 15 amino acids long. Trimming left V 6 bases short and J 1 base short, with 10 bases between. The CDR3 DNA reads TGTGCCAGCAGCCCGGGACGGTCTGGGGCCAACGTCCTGACTTTC. It encodes CASSPGRSGANVLTF.

This clonotype has more than one count but fewer than ten. This chain links TRBV13 with TRBJ2-7, with 9 bases matching TRBD2. Trimming cost V 5 bases and J 6 bases; bases outside gene matches: 11. This CDR3 comprises 15 residues. Germline CDR1 PRHDT, CDR2 FYEKMQ (reference sequence). In DNA, the CDR3 is TGTGCCAGCAGCCCCTCAGAGACTAGCGGCGTCGAGCAGTACTTC. It is translated as CASSPSETSGVEQYF.